Shown below are 14 T cell receptor beta chains from a single sample sequenced in a study of T-cell memory formation after mild COVID-19. From the 5' RACE reads, TCRdb called clonotypes with MiXCR, one entry per CDR3 protein. The profile covers about 250,000 distinct CDR3 sequences, with just over 15% appearing a single time and 2% to 2.5% taken by the ten largest. Sequencing input: PBMCs or a T cell subset sorted from them (not recorded which). The origin of the receptors is an adult woman who had mild COVID-19 (a few samples of this study predate the infection). Cell type and time point are not known.

The genes are TRBV20-1 and TRBJ1-5; possibly TRBD1 for D (5 bases). The V end was cut by 6 bases, the J end by 1 base, with 13 bases between. Germline V gene lookup returns CDR1 DFQATT and CDR2 SNEGSKA (reference sequence). CDR3 size: 14 residues. This CDR3 reads CSARAGTSNQPQHF. Here the CDR3 DNA reads TGCAGTGCCAGGGCAGGGACCAGCAATCAGCCCCAGCATTTT.

The rearrangement uses TRBV12-3 or TRBV12-4 and TRBJ2-3; no firm D call. With 1 base removed from V and 0 bases from J, the gap between germline ends came to 20 bases. This CDR3 region has 19 residues. The CDR3 is CASSLGLGPHAGSTDTQYF. The DNA for the CDR3 is TGTGCCAGCAGTTTAGGGCTGGGCCCCCACGCAGGTAGCACAGATACGCAGTATTTT.

The genes are TRBV5-1 and TRBJ2-2; TRBD2 matches 8 bases. Germline lookup yields CDR1 SGHRS and CDR2 YFSETQ. The V gene end was trimmed by 3 bases and the J gene end by 2 bases; junction bases not matched to a gene: 6. This CDR3 region has 16 residues. DNA of the CDR3: TGCGCCAGCAGCTCCCTAGCGGGCGTAAACACCGGGGAGCTGTTTTTT. It encodes CASSSLAGVNTGELFF.

This clonotype appeared a few times. V is TRBV6-2 or TRBV6-3 and J is TRBJ1-5; D unresolved. V lost 0 bases and J lost 8, with 14 bases in between. This CDR3 region has 15 residues. Per germline, CDR1 MNHEY and CDR2 SVGEGT. This chain's CDR3 is CASSYSIHRPEPQHF. For the CDR3, the DNA is TGTGCCAGCAGTTACTCGATCCACCGACCGGAGCCCCAGCATTTT.

This clonotype was detected ten times or more. The chain uses TRBV5-1 and TRBJ2-3; no clear D gene. The V end was cut by 0 bases, the J end by 7 bases, with 9 bases between. CDR3 length: 13 residues. Germline loops: CDR1 SGHRS, CDR2 YFSETQ. This CDR3 is CASSLAASYTQYF. CDR3 nucleotides: TGCGCCAGCAGCTTGGCAGCGTCATATACGCAGTATTTT.

This clonotype was detected only a few times. The genes are TRBV5-6 and TRBJ2-4, with D perhaps TRBD1 (6 bases). The CDR3 is 16 amino acids. CDR1 SGHDT and CDR2 YYEEEE come from the germline V gene. Trimming pared 4 bases from V and 1 base from J, leaving 15 bases between. In DNA, the CDR3 is TGTGCCAGCAGCATTACAGGGTCTAGGGCCAAAAACATTCAGTACTTC. This gives the protein CASSITGSRAKNIQYF.

This clonotype was observed a few times. V is TRBV7-8 and J is TRBJ1-1, with D possibly matching TRBD1 (6 bases). With 5 bases removed from V and 1 base from J, the gap between germline ends came to 29 bases. This CDR3 region has 20 residues. CDR1 and CDR2 from the germline V gene are SGHVS and FQNEAQ. For the CDR3, the DNA is TGTGCCAGCAGCCCACTAGTGGGGGGGCCTACTAGGGCCCAGAACACTGAAGCTTTCTTT. It encodes CASSPLVGGPTRAQNTEAFF.

There are a few counts of this clonotype. This rearrangement joins TRBV2 to TRBJ1-5, with 8 bases matching TRBD1. This CDR3 comprises 15 residues. Germline loops: CDR1 SNHLY, CDR2 FYNNEI. The V gene end was trimmed by 4 bases and the J gene end by 4 bases; junction bases not matched to a gene: 6. CDR3 region: CASSGPQGGNQPQHF. For the CDR3, the DNA is TGTGCCAGCAGTGGACCACAGGGGGGGAATCAGCCCCAGCATTTT.

This clonotype was counted between two and nine times. The rearrangement joins TRBV20-1 to TRBJ2-1; TRBD1 might be the D (6 bases). The V gene's germline CDR1 is DFQATT and CDR2 SNEGSKA (reference sequence). Trimming removed 2 bases from V and 9 bases from J, with 14 bases in between. The CDR3 extends over 13 amino acids. CDR3: CSARKLQGVEQFF. In nucleotides, the CDR3 is TGCAGTGCTAGAAAACTACAGGGAGTTGAGCAGTTCTTC.

The rearrangement uses TRBV7-2 and TRBJ2-7, with D tentatively TRBD2 (6 bases). The CDR3 is made up of 15 amino acids. Germline-derived CDR1 and CDR2 are SGHTA and FQGNSA. V gave up 5 bases and J gave up 0 bases, with 14 bases separating them. This CDR3 reads CASSPRGPSSYEQYF. The CDR3 DNA sequence: TGTGCCAGCAGCCCGCGGGGACCCAGCTCCTACGAGCAGTACTTC.

This clonotype was recorded at least ten times. This chain links TRBV7-3 with TRBJ2-2; D unresolved. Germline V lookup: CDR1 SGHTA, CDR2 FQGTGA. V shed 5 bases and J shed 5 bases, with 9 bases lying between them. CDR3 length: 13 amino acids. The CDR3: CASSPQRTGELFF. The CDR3 DNA reads TGTGCCAGCAGCCCTCAGCGTACCGGGGAGCTGTTTTTT. Full variable domain (rest looked up from reference TRBV7-3 and TRBJ2-2): GAGVSQTPSNKVTEKGKYVELRCDPISGHTALYWYRQSLGQGPEFLIYFQGTGAADDSGLPNDRFFAVRPEGSVSTLKIQRTERGDSAVYLCASSPQRTGELFFGEGSRLTVL.

This clonotype came up a few times. The V gene is TRBV10-3, the J gene TRBJ1-1; D is ambiguous. The germline V and J ends were trimmed by 0 bases and 0 bases, with 5 bases remaining between them. The CDR3 loop spans 14 amino acids. Germline values: CDR1 ENHRY, CDR2 SYGVKD. The CDR3 region has the DNA TGTGCCATCAGTGAGTCGTTGCTGAACACTGAAGCTTTCTTT. This encodes CAISESLLNTEAFF.

This chain connects TRBV2 to TRBJ2-1, with TRBD2 identical over 7 bases. Germline values: CDR1 SNHLY, CDR2 FYNNEI. J was trimmed by 6 bases and V by 6 bases; bases with no gene match: 11. This CDR3 is 15 amino acids long. The CDR3 loop reads CASRGGLGPFNEQFF. CDR3 nucleotides: TGTGCCAGCAGGGGAGGACTAGGCCCTTTCAATGAGCAGTTCTTC.

This clonotype was detected ten times or more. This rearrangement joins TRBV15 to TRBJ2-1; D call uncertain. Trimming stripped 4 bases from V and 6 bases from J, with 7 bases between. The CDR3 consists of 12 residues. Germline V gene sequence: CDR1 LNHNV, CDR2 YYDKDF (reference sequence). The DNA for the CDR3 is TGTGCCACCAGCATTGACACCAATGAGCAGTTCTTC. Protein sequence: CATSIDTNEQFF.